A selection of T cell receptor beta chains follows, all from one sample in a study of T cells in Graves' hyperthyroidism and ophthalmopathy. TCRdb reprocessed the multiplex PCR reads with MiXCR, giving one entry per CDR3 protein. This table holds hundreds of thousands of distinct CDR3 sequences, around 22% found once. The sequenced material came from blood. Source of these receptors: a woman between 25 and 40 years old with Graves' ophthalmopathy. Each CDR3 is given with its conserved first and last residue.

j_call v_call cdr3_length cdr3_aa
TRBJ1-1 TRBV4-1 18 CASSQDIIRGQGRTEAFF
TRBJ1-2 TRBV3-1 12 CASVGANYGYTF
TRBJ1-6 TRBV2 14 CASSKGQGDSPLHF
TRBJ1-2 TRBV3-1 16 CASSPPAVGSNYGYTF
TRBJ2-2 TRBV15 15 CATSSPGTNTGELFF
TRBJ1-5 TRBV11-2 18 CASRPTRSGTDFNQPQHF
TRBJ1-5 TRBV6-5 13 CASSFFFDQPQHF
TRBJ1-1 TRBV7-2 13 CASARQANTEAFF
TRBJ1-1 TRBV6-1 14 CATSPGQGSTEAFF
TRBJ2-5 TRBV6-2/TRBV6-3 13 CASSGLTQETQYF
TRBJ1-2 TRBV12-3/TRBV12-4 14 CASNAGRANYGYTF
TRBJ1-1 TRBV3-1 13 CASSPYRRAEAFF
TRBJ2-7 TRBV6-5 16 CASSSGTGGASYEQYF
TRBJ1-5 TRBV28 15 CASSFFRYSNQPQHF
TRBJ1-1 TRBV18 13 CASSPRTDREAFF
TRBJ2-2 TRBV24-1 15 CATSDWTANTGELFF
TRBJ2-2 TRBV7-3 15 CASSSTGSGTGELFF
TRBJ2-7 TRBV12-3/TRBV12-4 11 CASSSYDEQYF
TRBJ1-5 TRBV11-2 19 CASSPRQGGLLNSNQPQHF
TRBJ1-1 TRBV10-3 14 CAISETTGGTEAFF
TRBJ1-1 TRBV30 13 CAWKGAANTEAFF
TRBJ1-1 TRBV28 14 CASSYGTALKEAFF
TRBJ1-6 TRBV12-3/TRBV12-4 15 CASSWGGQGNSPLHF
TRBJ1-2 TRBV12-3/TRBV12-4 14 CASMLFGQTYGYTF
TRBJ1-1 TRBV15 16 CATSTGQALWDTEAFF
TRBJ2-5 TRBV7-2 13 CASSLPWLETQYF
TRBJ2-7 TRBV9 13 CASSPSGSYEQYF
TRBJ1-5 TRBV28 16 CAITPTGIDLYQPQHF
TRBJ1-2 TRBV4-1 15 CASSHIGRTNYGYTF
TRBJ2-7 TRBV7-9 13 CASSLSPNYEQYF
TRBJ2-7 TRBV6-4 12 CASMGQGIQQYF
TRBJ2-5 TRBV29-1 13 CSVGVEGRETQYF
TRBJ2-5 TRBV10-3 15 CAISASGGGQETQYF
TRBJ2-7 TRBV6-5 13 CASSQTGVYEQYF
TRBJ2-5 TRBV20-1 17 CSARELKGFRLQETQYF
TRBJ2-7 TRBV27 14 CASKIGPLRGEQDF
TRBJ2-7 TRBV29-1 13 CSVLGTGVYEQYF
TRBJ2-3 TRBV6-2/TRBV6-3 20 CASSSPGRQNHKKGADTQYF
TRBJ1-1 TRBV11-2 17 CASKNRGRGSGYTEAFF
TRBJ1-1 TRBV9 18 CASSVEPRGPGPSTEAFF
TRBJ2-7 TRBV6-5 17 CASSFRTGTVGSYEQYF
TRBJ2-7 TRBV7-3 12 CASSLVGGDQYF
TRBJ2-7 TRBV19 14 CASSMASGGNEQYF
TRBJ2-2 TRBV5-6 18 CASSGSIGLDPGSGELFF
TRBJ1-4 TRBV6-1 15 CASRGVGDRVEKLFF
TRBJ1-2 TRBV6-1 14 CASSDPEGFDGYTF
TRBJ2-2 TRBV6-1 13 CASRDSGTGELFF
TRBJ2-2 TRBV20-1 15 CSARDMRTSTGELFF
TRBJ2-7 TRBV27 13 CASRNRGVTEQYF
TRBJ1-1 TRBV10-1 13 CASSGDRNTEAFF
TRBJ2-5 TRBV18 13 CASSLIVQETQYF
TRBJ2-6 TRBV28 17 CASVSGTDGSGANVLTF
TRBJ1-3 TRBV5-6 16 CASSQLDRNSGNTIYF
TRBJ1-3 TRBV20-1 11 CSAPGGDTIYF
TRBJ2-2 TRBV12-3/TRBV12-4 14 CASIRTGGTGELFF
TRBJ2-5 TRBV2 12 CASSERQGTQYF
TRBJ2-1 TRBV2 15 CASRDGRGRLDEQFF
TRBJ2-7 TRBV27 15 CASSSWDRGGDEQYF